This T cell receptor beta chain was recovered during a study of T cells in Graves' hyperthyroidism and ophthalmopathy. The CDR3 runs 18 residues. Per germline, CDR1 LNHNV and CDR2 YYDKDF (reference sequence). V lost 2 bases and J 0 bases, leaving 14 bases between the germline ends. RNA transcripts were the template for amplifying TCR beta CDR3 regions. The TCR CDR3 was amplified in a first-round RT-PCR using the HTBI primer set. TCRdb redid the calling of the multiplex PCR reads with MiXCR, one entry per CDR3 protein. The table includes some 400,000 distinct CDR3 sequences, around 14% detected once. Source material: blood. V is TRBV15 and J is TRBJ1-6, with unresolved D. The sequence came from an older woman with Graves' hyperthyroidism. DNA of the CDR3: TGTGCCACCAGCAGATTTCCCGCGAGAAGCTCCTATAATTCACCCCTCCACTTT. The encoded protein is CATSRFPARSSYNSPLHF.